This entry is about one T cell receptor (beta chain). Antigen specificity is unknown. The sample is drawn from a study of T cell repertoires in cytomegalovirus infection. Study summary: Signatures in public TCR beta sequences pointed to both CMV infection and matching HLA type.

This CDR3 is built from 11 residues. CDR1 and CDR2 from the germline V gene are LNHNV and YYDKDF (reference sequence). The germline V and J ends were trimmed by 3 bases and 13 bases, with 10 bases remaining between them. One entry per CDR3 protein results from TCRdb running MiXCR on the reads. This sample carries some 900,000 distinct CDR3 sequences, around a third of them seen once, and the ten largest clones take about an eighth. The starting material was cultured CD8+ T cells from PBMCs, obtained from culture after CMV antigen stimulation. The V call is TRBV15, the J call TRBJ2-4; a possible D gene is TRBD1 (5 bases). The source of this sequence is a human donor in good health (CMV status not recorded). Some clones in this sample may be carry-over from other donors' samples. In DNA, the CDR3 is TGTGCCACCAGCAGCCAGGGATTACAGTACTTC. Translation gives CATSSQGLQYF.